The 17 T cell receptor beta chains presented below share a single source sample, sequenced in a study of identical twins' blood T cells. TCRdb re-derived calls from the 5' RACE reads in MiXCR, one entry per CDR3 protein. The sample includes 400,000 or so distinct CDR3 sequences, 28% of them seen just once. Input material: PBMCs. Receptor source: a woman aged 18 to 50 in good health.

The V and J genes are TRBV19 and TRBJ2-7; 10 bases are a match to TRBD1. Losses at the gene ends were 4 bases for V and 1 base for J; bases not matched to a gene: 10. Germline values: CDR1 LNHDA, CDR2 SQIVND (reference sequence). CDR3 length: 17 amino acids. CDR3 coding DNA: TGTGCCAGTAGTAAACGGTGGACAGGGGGGGAGTCCTACGAGCAGTACTTC. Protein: CASSKRWTGGESYEQYF.

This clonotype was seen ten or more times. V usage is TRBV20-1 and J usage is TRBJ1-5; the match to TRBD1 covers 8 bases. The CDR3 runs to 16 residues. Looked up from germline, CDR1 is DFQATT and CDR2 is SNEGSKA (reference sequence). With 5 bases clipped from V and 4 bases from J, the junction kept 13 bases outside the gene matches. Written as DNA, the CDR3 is TGCAGTGCTCCTATCCTTGGACAGGGTCGTAATCAGCCCCAGCATTTT. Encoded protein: CSAPILGQGRNQPQHF.

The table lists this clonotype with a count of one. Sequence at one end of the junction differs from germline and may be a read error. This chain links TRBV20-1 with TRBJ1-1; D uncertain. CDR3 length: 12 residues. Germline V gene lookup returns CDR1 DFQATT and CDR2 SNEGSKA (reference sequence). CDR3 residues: CGARGRQAEAFF. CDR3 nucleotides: TGCGGTGCTAGAGGTCGGCAGGCTGAAGCTTTCTTT.

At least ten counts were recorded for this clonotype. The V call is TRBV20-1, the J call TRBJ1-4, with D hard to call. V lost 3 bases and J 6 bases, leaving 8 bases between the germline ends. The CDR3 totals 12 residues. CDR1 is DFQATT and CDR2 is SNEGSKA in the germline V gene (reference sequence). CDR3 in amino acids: CSASETYEKLFF. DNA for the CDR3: TGCAGTGCTAGCGAGACCTATGAAAAACTGTTTTTT.

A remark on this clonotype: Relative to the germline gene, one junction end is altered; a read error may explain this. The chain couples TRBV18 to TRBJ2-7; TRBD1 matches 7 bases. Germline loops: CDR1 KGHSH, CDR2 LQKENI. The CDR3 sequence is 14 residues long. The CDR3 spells CASSPTGQDHEQYF. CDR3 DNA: TGTGCAAGCTCACCAACAGGACAGGACCACGAGCAGTACTTC.

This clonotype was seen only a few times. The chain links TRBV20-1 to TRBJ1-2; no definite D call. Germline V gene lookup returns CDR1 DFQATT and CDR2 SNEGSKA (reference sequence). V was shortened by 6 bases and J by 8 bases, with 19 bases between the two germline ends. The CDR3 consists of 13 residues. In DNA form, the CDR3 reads TGCAGTGCCTACACCCCCGTCGGGGTCGGCTACACCTTC. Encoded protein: CSAYTPVGVGYTF.

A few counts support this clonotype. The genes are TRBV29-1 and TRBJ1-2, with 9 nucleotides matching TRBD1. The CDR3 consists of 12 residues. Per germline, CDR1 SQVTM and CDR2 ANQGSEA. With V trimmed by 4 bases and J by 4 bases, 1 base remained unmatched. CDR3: CSVGQGGYGYTF. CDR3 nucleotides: TGCAGCGTTGGACAGGGGGGCTATGGCTACACCTTC.

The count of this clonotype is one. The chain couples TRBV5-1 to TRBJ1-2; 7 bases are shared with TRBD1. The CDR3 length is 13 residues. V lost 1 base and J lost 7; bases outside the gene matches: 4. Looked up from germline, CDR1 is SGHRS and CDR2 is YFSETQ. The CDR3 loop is CASSLFQGGGYTF. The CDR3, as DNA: TGCGCCAGCAGCTTGTTTCAGGGGGGTGGCTACACCTTC.

CDR3 in DNA: TGCGCCAGCAGTGAGTCGAAGGGGGAGGGAGGCAATGAGCAGTTCTTC. It translates to CASSESKGEGGNEQFF. The gene calls are TRBV10-1 and TRBJ2-1; D possibly corresponds to TRBD2 (7 bases). The V gene's germline CDR1 is WNHNN and CDR2 SYGVQD (reference sequence). The ends were cut back, 0 bases at V and 6 bases at J, with 15 bases in the middle. The CDR3 covers 16 residues.

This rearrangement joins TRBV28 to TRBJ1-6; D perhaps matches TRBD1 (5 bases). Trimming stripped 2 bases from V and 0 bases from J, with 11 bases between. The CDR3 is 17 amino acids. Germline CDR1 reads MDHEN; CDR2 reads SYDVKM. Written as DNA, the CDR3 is TGTGCCAGCAGTTTACAGGGATTGGACTCCTATAATTCACCCCTCCACTTT. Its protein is CASSLQGLDSYNSPLHF.

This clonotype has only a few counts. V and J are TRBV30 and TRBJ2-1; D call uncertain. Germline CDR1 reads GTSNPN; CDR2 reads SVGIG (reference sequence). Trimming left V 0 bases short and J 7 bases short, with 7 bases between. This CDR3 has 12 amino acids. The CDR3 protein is CAWSVFRNEQFF. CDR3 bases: TGTGCCTGGAGTGTATTCCGGAATGAGCAGTTCTTC.

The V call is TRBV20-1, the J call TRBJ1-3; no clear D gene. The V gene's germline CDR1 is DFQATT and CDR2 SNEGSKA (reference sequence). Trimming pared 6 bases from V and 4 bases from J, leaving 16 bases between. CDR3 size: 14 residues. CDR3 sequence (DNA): TGCAGTGCAACGGCGGGAGGTCTGGGAAACACCATATATTTT. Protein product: CSATAGGLGNTIYF.

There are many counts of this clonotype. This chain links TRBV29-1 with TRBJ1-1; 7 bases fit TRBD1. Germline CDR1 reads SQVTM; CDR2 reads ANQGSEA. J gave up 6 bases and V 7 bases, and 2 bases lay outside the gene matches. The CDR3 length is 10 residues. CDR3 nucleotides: TGCAGCGCTCAGGGGGCTGAAGCTTTCTTT. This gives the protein CSAQGAEAFF.

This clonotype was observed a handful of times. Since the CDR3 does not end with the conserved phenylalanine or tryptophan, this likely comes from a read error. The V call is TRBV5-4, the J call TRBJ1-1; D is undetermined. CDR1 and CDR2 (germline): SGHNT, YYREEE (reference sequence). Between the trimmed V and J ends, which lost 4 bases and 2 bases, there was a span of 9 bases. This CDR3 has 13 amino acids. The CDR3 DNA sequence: TGTGCCAGCAGCCCCTCCTACAACACTGAAGCTTTCCTT. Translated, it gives CASSPSYNTEAFL.

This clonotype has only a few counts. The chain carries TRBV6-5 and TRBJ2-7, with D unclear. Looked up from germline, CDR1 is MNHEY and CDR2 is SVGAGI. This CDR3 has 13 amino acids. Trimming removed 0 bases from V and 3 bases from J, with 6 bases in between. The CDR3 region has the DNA TGTGCCAGCAGTTACTCGAGTGACTACGAGCAGTACTTC. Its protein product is CASSYSSDYEQYF.

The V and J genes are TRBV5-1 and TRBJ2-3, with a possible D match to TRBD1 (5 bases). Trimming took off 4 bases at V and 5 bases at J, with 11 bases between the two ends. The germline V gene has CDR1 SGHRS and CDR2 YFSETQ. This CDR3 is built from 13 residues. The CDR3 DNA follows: TGCGCCAGCAGCCTCGTGGGGCAAGATACGCAGTATTTT. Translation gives CASSLVGQDTQYF.

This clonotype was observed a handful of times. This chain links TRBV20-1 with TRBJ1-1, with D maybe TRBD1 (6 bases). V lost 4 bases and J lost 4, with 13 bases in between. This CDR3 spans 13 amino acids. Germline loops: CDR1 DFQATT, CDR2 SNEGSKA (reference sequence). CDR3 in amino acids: CSAIRGPGTEAFF. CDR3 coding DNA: TGCAGTGCTATCCGGGGGCCTGGCACTGAAGCTTTCTTT.